A single sample is the source of the 18 T cell receptor beta chains below, sequenced in a study of low-dose radiotherapy and immunotherapy resistance in tumors. Alpha and beta chains were covered, as first-strand cDNA relied on TRAV- and TRBV-specific primers. Amplification of TCRs used a constant-region primer and V-primer adapter for 20 PCR cycles. TCRdb independently ran MiXCR on the reads; one entry per CDR3 protein. The profile covers about 58,000 distinct CDR3 sequences, with about 25% appearing a single time and under 7% taken by the ten largest. The time point here: after trial treatment. The sample's treatment: LDRT plus nivolumab, ipilimumab, low-dose cyclophosphamide and aspirin (RACIN trial). The sequencing used PBMCs, collected after low-dose radiotherapy plus immunotherapy. These receptors all stem from a male donor with prostate cancer.

J is TRBJ2-1 and V is TRBV29-1; perhaps D is TRBD1 or TRBD2 (6 bases each). The CDR3 loop spans 15 amino acids. Germline values: CDR1 SQVTM, CDR2 ANQGSEA. V lost 6 bases and J lost 5, with 20 bases in between. In DNA form, the CDR3 reads TGCAGCGTCGCTCGGGGGCGGCGTAAGGACAATGAGCAGTTCTTC. Amino acid sequence: CSVARGRRKDNEQFF.

This clonotype came up many times. The chain couples TRBV12-3 or TRBV12-4 to TRBJ1-4, with 9 nucleotides matching TRBD1. Trimming cost V 5 bases and J 11 bases; bases outside gene matches: 15. This CDR3 has 16 residues. CDR3 DNA sequence: TGTGCCAGCAGTCGATCGGGACAGGGTTTCGAGGTTAAACTGTTTTTT. This translates into CASSRSGQGFEVKLFF.

This clonotype was counted at least ten times. The chain couples TRBV19 to TRBJ2-7; TRBD1 matches 8 bases. Looked up from germline, CDR1 is LNHDA and CDR2 is SQIVND (reference sequence). This CDR3 spans 15 amino acids. V was pared by 4 bases and J by 0 bases, with 5 bases of the junction left unmatched. CDR3 nucleotides: TGTGCCAGTAGTAGGGGGGACAGGAACTCCTACGAGCAGTACTTC. Translated, it gives CASSRGDRNSYEQYF.

Ten or more counts support this clonotype. V gene TRBV6-2 or TRBV6-3 combines with J gene TRBJ2-1; D may match TRBD1 or TRBD2 (5 bases each). The V end lost 4 bases, the J end lost 7 bases, and 20 bases lay between the germline ends. The CDR3 runs to 16 residues. Looked up from germline, CDR1 is MNHEY and CDR2 is SVGEGT. The DNA of the CDR3 is TGTGCCAGCAGTTTGGGTCTTGGGGGATCAGGGAATGAGCAGTTCTTC. Residues: CASSLGLGGSGNEQFF.

This clonotype was picked up a small number of times. V gene TRBV5-1 combines with J gene TRBJ2-7; TRBD2 matches 8 bases. The ends lost 4 bases at V and 5 bases at J; junction bases unmatched: 2. Germline values: CDR1 SGHRS, CDR2 YFSETQ. The CDR3 loop spans 12 amino acids. DNA for the CDR3: TGCGCCAGCAGCATGACTAGCGACGAGCAGTACTTC. Residues: CASSMTSDEQYF.

The table lists this clonotype with many counts. The chain is built from TRBV9 and TRBJ2-1, with 9 bases identical to TRBD1. The CDR3 totals 17 residues. CDR1 is SGDLS, CDR2 YYNGEE, per germline. With V trimmed by 1 base and J by 1 base, 6 bases remained unmatched. Here the CDR3 DNA reads TGTGCCAGCAGCGTAACCCCCGGGACAGGGTCCTACAATGAGCAGTTCTTC. The encoded protein is CASSVTPGTGSYNEQFF.

This clonotype showed up many times. The CDR3 here is CASSLRDSSGSPLHF. The CDR3 bases are TGCGCCAGCAGCCTCCGGGACAGCAGCGGTTCACCCCTCCACTTT. The rearrangement uses TRBV4-1 and TRBJ1-6, with 7 bases fitting TRBD1. After removal of 4 bases from V and 9 bases from J, the junction contained 9 bases not matched to a gene. Germline-derived CDR1 and CDR2 are MGHRA and YSYEKL. The length of the CDR3 is 15 residues.

This clonotype appeared a few times. Given a much more abundant clone one base away, this may be a read error. This chain links TRBV29-1 with TRBJ1-2; the D is unclear. Trimming pared 2 bases from V and 4 bases from J, leaving 14 bases between. CDR1 is SQVTM, CDR2 ANQGSEA, per germline. The CDR3 contains 14 residues. CDR3 bases: TGCAGCGTTGAAAGTTCGGGAGCTGGCTATGGCTACACCTTC. It yields the protein CSVESSGAGYGYTF.

In regard to this clonotype: The limits of the CDR3 on the DNA are not certain, so only TCRdb's listed CDR3 is given. The chain combines TRBV7-9 with TRBJ1-4; the table's D call, TRBD1, has no DNA check behind it. Germline V gene sequence: CDR1 SEHNR, CDR2 FQNEAQ (reference sequence). Termini included, the CDR3 measures 16 amino acids. The CDR3 sequence is CASSWDTINEKLFFFF.

This clonotype was seen many times. The chain recombines TRBV29-1 with TRBJ2-7; 7 bases match TRBD1. CDR3 size: 13 residues. CDR1 SQVTM and CDR2 ANQGSEA come from the germline V gene. J gave up 2 bases and V 3 bases, and 4 bases lay outside the gene matches. The CDR3 bases are TGCAGCGTTGACACAGGGGTAGCCTACGAGCAGTACTTC. Protein product: CSVDTGVAYEQYF.

A remark on this clonotype: Germline and junction disagree at one end, which may indicate a read error. The V and J genes are TRBV18 and TRBJ2-1; D is unresolved. CDR1 is KGHSH, CDR2 LQKENI, per germline. The length of the CDR3 is 11 residues. The CDR3 nucleotides read TGTGCCAGCTCACCCGACAAAGAGCAGTTCTTC. Translating gives CASSPDKEQFF.

This clonotype was seen at least ten times. V and J are TRBV27 and TRBJ2-7; the D call may be TRBD1 or TRBD2 (6 bases each). The CDR3 consists of 14 residues. The germline V gene encodes CDR1 MNHEY and CDR2 SMNVEV (reference sequence). The V end lost 0 bases, the J end lost 3 bases, and 9 bases lay between the germline ends. CDR3 region: CASSLSGGYYEQYF. CDR3 in DNA: TGTGCCAGCAGTTTATCAGGGGGGTACTACGAGCAGTACTTC.

This clonotype was detected ten times or more. V is TRBV2 and J is TRBJ1-5; 8 bases are a match to TRBD1. Germline CDR1 and CDR2: SNHLY and FYNNEI. Unmatched junction bases numbered 6, after V lost 4 bases and J lost 4 bases. This CDR3 has 15 residues. CDR3 protein: CASSGDRGGNQPQHF. In DNA, the CDR3 is TGTGCCAGCAGTGGAGACAGGGGAGGAAATCAGCCCCAGCATTTT.

The chain joins TRBV6-2 or TRBV6-3 to TRBJ2-1; TRBD2 agrees at 7 bases. Germline loops: CDR1 MNHEY, CDR2 SVGEGT. V dropped 8 bases and J dropped 3; count of bases not matched to a gene: 10. This CDR3 has 15 residues. CDR3 protein: CASASWGGDYNEQFF. The CDR3 DNA reads as TGTGCCAGCGCCAGCTGGGGAGGGGACTACAATGAGCAGTTCTTC.

This clonotype was picked up many times. J is TRBJ2-5 and V is TRBV27; 10 bases map to TRBD2. The V gene end was trimmed by 4 bases and the J gene end by 5 bases; junction bases not matched to a gene: 10. Germline V gene data show CDR1 as MNHEY and CDR2 as SMNVEV (reference sequence). This CDR3 has 16 residues. This chain's CDR3 is CASSSASGSYKETQYF. In nucleotides, the CDR3 is TGTGCCAGCAGTTCTGCTAGCGGGAGTTATAAGGAGACCCAGTACTTC.

At least ten counts were recorded for this clonotype. This chain joins TRBV10-3 and TRBJ1-5; D perhaps matches TRBD1 (5 bases). The CDR3 loop spans 14 amino acids. The ends were cut back, 0 bases at V and 4 bases at J, with 7 bases in the middle. Per germline, CDR1 ENHRY and CDR2 SYGVKD. The CDR3 DNA is TGTGCCATCAGTGAGTCGGCAGGGAATCAGCCCCAGCATTTT. Translated, it gives CAISESAGNQPQHF.

This chain links TRBV5-4 with TRBJ1-1; the match to TRBD1 covers 7 bases. Germline V gene data show CDR1 as SGHNT and CDR2 as YYREEE (reference sequence). CDR3 size: 12 residues. V shed 4 bases and J 9 bases; nucleotides not matched to a gene: 6. This CDR3 reads CASSAGGDQAFF. Here the CDR3 DNA reads TGTGCCAGCAGCGCAGGGGGGGATCAAGCTTTCTTT.

This rearrangement joins TRBV9 to TRBJ1-4, with 7 nucleotides matching TRBD1. The CDR3 runs to 17 residues. Germline V gene data show CDR1 as SGDLS and CDR2 as YYNGEE. The V segment lost 3 bases and the J segment 6 bases; nucleotides outside the gene matches: 14. The CDR3 nucleotides are TGTGCCAGCAGCGCGATCCCGGGCAGGGGGGATTATGAAAAACTGTTTTTT. Its protein is CASSAIPGRGDYEKLFF.